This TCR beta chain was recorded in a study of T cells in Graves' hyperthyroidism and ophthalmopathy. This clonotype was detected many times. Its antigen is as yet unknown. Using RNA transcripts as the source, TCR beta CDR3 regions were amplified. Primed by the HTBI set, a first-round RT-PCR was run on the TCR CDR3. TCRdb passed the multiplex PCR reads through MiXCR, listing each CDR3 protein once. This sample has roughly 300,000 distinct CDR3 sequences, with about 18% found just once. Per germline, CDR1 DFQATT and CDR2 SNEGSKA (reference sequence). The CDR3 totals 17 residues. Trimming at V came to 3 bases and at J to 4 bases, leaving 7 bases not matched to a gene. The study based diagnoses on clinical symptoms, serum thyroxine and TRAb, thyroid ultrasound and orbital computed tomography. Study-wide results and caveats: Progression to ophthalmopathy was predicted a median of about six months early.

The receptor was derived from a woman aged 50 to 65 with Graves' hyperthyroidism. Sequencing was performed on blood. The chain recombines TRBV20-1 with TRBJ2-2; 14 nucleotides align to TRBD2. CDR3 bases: TGCAGTGCTAGCCTGGGACTAGCGGGAGTTTCCACCGGGGAGCTGTTTTTT. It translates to CSASLGLAGVSTGELFF.